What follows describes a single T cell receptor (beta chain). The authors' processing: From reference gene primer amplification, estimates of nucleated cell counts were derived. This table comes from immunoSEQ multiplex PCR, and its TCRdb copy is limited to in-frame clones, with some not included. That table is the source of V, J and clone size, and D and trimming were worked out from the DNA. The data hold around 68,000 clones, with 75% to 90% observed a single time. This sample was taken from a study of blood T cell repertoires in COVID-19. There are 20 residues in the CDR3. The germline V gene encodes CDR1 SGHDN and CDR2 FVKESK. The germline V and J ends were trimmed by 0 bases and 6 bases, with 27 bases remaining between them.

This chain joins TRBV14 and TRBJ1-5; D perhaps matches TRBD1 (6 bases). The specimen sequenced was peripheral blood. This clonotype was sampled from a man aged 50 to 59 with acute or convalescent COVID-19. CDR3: CASSQEQGRQNFSHGQPQHF. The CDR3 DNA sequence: TGTGCCAGCAGCCAAGAGCAGGGGCGGCAGAATTTTTCCCACGGTCAGCCCCAGCATTTT. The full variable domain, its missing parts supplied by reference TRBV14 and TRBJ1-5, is EAGVTQFPSHSVIEKGQTVTLRCDPISGHDNLYWYRRVMGKEIKFLLHFVKESKQDESGMPNNRFLAERTGGTYSTLKVQPAELEDSGVYFCASSQEQGRQNFSHGQPQHFGDGTRLSIL.